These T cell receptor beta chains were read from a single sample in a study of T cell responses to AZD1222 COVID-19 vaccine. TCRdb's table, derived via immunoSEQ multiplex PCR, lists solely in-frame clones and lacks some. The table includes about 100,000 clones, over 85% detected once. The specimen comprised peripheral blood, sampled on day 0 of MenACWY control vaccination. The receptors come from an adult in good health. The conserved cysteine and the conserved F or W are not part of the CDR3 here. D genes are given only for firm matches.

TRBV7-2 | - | ASSPSLEGSTNEQF
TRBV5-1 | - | ASSLDLRVGDEQY
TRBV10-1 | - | ASSESHFEQY
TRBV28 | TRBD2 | ASRQGTSGNNEQF
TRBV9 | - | ASSVAARGGTDTQY
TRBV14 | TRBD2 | ASSRSAGTTGELF
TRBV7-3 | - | ASSLGTADTEAF
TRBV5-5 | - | ASSPPLGSYYGYT
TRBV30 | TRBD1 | AWSRDRFSTDTQY
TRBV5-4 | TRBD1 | ASSPQGGSNYGYT
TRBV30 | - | AWSAGGTAYSNQPQH
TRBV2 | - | ASTGVGGNQPQH
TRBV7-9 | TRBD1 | ASSPWTGKNSDTQY
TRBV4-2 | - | ASSLGGPGTDTQY
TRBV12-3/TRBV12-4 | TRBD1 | ASSLRQGDGYT
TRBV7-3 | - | ASSLGGGGTEAF
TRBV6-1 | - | ASSELQGRYTQY
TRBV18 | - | ASSPKGGGKAF